The 24 T cell receptor beta chains below were found in one sample sequenced in a study of breast tumors, draining lymph nodes, adjacent tissues. TCRdb re-derived calls from the multiplex PCR reads in MiXCR, one entry per CDR3 protein. The sample contains about 230,000 distinct CDR3 sequences, about 34% of which appear only once. The lymph nodes were axillary draining lymph nodes from breast cancer patients. The specimen sequenced was axillary lymph node tissue. Source of these receptors: a female donor with breast cancer. Some clones in this sample may be carry-over from other donors' samples.

The J gene is TRBJ2-1, the V gene TRBV12-3 or TRBV12-4; 7 bases match TRBD2. The CDR3 covers 15 residues. The V gene end was trimmed by 4 bases and the J gene end by 3 bases; junction bases not matched to a gene: 6. The chain's CDR3 is CASSSAGALYNEQFF. In DNA, the CDR3 is TGTGCCAGCAGTTCGGCGGGAGCCCTCTACAATGAGCAGTTCTTC.

This chain links TRBV29-1 with TRBJ2-3, with D unclear. The germline V gene encodes CDR1 SQVTM and CDR2 ANQGSEA. This CDR3 contains 13 residues. Deletions cut 6 bases from V and 1 base from J, with 11 bases between. The CDR3 loop reads CSVDPGGTDTQYF. CDR3 DNA: TGCAGCGTAGACCCGGGCGGCACAGATACGCAGTATTTT.

J is TRBJ1-3 and V is TRBV29-1; D possibly corresponds to TRBD1 (5 bases). Between the trimmed V and J ends, which lost 7 bases and 1 base, there was a span of 20 bases. Looked up from germline, CDR1 is SQVTM and CDR2 is ANQGSEA. The CDR3 is made up of 16 amino acids. CDR3 nucleotide sequence: TGCAGCGGTTCGAGCAGTATCCAGGGTTCTGGAAACACCATATATTTT. It is translated as CSGSSSIQGSGNTIYF. Filled out from reference TRBV29-1 and TRBJ1-3, the complete variable domain reads SAVISQKPSRDICQRGTSLTIQCQVDSQVTMMFWYRQQPGQSLTLIATANQGSEATYESGFVIDKFPISRPNLTFSTLTVSNMSPEDSSIYLCSGSSSIQGSGNTIYFGEGSWLTVV.

This clonotype showed up many times. V usage is TRBV19 and J usage is TRBJ2-2, with 7 bases aligning to TRBD1. Trimming cost V 0 bases and J 6 bases; bases outside gene matches: 4. The CDR3 consists of 15 residues. CDR1 is LNHDA, CDR2 SQIVND, per germline (reference sequence). In DNA form, the CDR3 reads TGTGCCAGTAGTATAGAACCAACAGGGGCCGGGGAGCTGTTTTTT. Its protein is CASSIEPTGAGELFF.

This clonotype was recorded many times. This chain uses TRBV28 with TRBJ1-4; D is possibly TRBD1 (5 bases). Germline-derived CDR1 and CDR2 are MDHEN and SYDVKM. The CDR3 covers 14 residues. The ends were cut back, 2 bases at V and 7 bases at J, with 11 bases in the middle. The chain's CDR3 is CASSLVGPGEKLFF. The DNA for the CDR3 is TGTGCCAGCAGTTTAGTGGGGCCCGGTGAAAAACTGTTTTTT.

This clonotype was seen at least ten times. The chain employs TRBV4-2 and TRBJ2-1, with D maybe TRBD2 (6 bases). The V and J ends lost 5 bases and 5 bases respectively, with 10 bases between them. The CDR3 consists of 13 residues. Per the germline V gene, CDR1 is LGHNA and CDR2 is YNFKEQ. CDR3 protein: CASSRTTHNEQFF. The CDR3 region has the DNA TGTGCCAGCAGCAGGACTACCCACAATGAGCAGTTCTTC.

In this sample, this clonotype turned up many times. The V call is TRBV7-2, the J call TRBJ2-1, with TRBD2 matching over 10 bases. V dropped 11 bases and J dropped 6; count of bases not matched to a gene: 16. Germline CDR1 SGHTA, CDR2 FQGNSA. CDR3 size: 16 residues. The CDR3 bases are TGTGCCGGCACCCACACCGGGACTAGCGTTTTCAATGAGCAGTTCTTC. Encoded protein: CAGTHTGTSVFNEQFF.

This clonotype was counted at least ten times. CDR3 protein: CASSDRVAVTAEAFF. Here the CDR3 DNA reads TGTGCCAGCAGTGATAGGGTGGCGGTGACAGCTGAAGCTTTCTTT. This rearrangement joins TRBV2 to TRBJ1-1; D might be TRBD1 (5 bases). CDR1 and CDR2 from the germline V gene are SNHLY and FYNNEI. The CDR3 has 15 residues. V lost 3 bases to trimming and J lost 6 bases, with 17 bases between them. Based on the CDR3 plus reference TRBV2 and TRBJ1-1, the full variable domain is EPEVTQTPSHQVTQMGQEVILRCVPISNHLYFYWYRQILGQKVEFLVSFYNNEISEKSEIFDDQFSVERPDGSNFTLKIRSTKLEDSAMYFCASSDRVAVTAEAFFGQGTRLTVV.

This sequence joins TRBV11-3 and TRBJ2-1, with TRBD2 matching 11 bases. The CDR3 totals 14 residues. Trimming removed 3 bases from V and 8 bases from J; junction bases left unmatched: 3. The germline V gene encodes CDR1 SGHNT and CDR2 YENEEA. The CDR3 reads CASSFGLAGDEQFF. The CDR3 nucleotides are TGTGCCAGCAGCTTCGGACTAGCGGGCGATGAGCAGTTCTTC.

As concerns this clonotype: Being one base from a much bigger clone, this may be a read error. The chain has TRBV7-2 and TRBJ2-5; 11 bases are a match to TRBD1. CDR3 length: 17 residues. Germline V gives CDR1 SGHTA, CDR2 FQGNSA. The CDR3 bases are TGTGCCAGCAGCCCCGCTTTTTCGGGACAGGGGGACGAGCCCCAGTGCTTC. Amino acid sequence: CASSPAFSGQGDEPQCF.

The gene calls are TRBV7-2 and TRBJ1-5; D is unclear. Trimming removed 4 bases from V and 5 bases from J, with 18 bases in between. CDR1 is SGHTA and CDR2 is FQGNSA in the germline V gene. CDR3 length: 16 residues. The CDR3 sequence: CASSSLIRTGDQPQHF. CDR3 sequence (DNA): TGTGCCAGCAGCTCCCTGATTCGGACCGGGGATCAGCCCCAGCATTTT.

This clonotype was seen repeatedly, ten times or more. The J gene is TRBJ2-7, the V gene TRBV7-9; 10 nucleotides line up with TRBD2. CDR3 length equals 17 residues. Trimming at V came to 4 bases and at J to 1 base, leaving 10 bases not matched to a gene. Germline V gene sequence: CDR1 SEHNR, CDR2 FQNEAQ (reference sequence). CDR3 region: CASSSWLAGDYSYEQYF. The CDR3 coding sequence is TGTGCCAGCAGCTCGTGGCTAGCGGGAGATTATTCCTACGAGCAGTACTTC.

This clonotype has more than one count but fewer than ten. The V and J genes are TRBV18 and TRBJ1-5; D is unclear. Trimming removed 3 bases from V and 3 bases from J, with 12 bases in between. The germline V gene has CDR1 KGHSH and CDR2 LQKENI. This CDR3 is built from 15 residues. The CDR3 is CASSPTVLVNQPQHF. The CDR3 nucleotides are TGTGCCAGCTCACCCACAGTTTTAGTCAATCAGCCCCAGCATTTT.

This clonotype was seen ten or more times. The chain uses TRBV29-1 and TRBJ2-1; 13 nucleotides agree with TRBD2. CDR1 and CDR2 (germline): SQVTM, ANQGSEA. There are 16 residues in the CDR3. Unmatched junction bases numbered 12, after V lost 3 bases and J lost 10 bases. CDR3 DNA sequence: TGCAGCGTTGAGGGTGCACCGGGACTAGCGGGAAGGGAGCAGTTCTTC. It translates to CSVEGAPGLAGREQFF.

This clonotype appeared many times. The V call is TRBV7-2, the J call TRBJ2-3; 10 positions agree with TRBD2. CDR1 SGHTA and CDR2 FQGNSA come from the germline V gene. J lost 4 bases, V lost 5 bases, and 9 bases had no gene match. The CDR3 consists of 16 residues. DNA of the CDR3: TGTGCCAGCAGCCCCTATAGCGGGAGGTCCGCAGATACGCAGTATTTT. Amino acids: CASSPYSGRSADTQYF.

This clonotype was found many times. The DNA of the CDR3 is TGTGCCAGCAGCTCAGGGTACGAGCAGTACTTC. Amino acids: CASSSGYEQYF. The chain employs TRBV11-2 and TRBJ2-7, with a tentative D call TRBD1 (5 bases). Germline V gene sequence: CDR1 SGHAT, CDR2 FQNNGV. Trimming took off 4 bases at V and 4 bases at J, with 5 bases between the two ends. The length of the CDR3 is 11 residues.

Comments on this clonotype: This may stem from a read error, because a much larger clone lies one nucleotide away. J is TRBJ2-5 and V is TRBV3-1, with 8 bases that match TRBD2. Per germline, CDR1 LGHDT and CDR2 YNNKEL (reference sequence). The CDR3 loop spans 15 amino acids. CDR3 sequence reads: CASSHPLAVRETRYF. The CDR3 bases are TGTGCCAGCAGCCACCCACTAGCGGTACGAGAGACCCGGTACTTC.

This chain connects TRBV5-1 to TRBJ2-1, with no clear D. This CDR3 is 13 amino acids long. Trimming removed 1 base at V and 7 bases at J, with 9 bases between. Germline values: CDR1 SGHRS, CDR2 YFSETQ. CDR3 loop: CASSLPNRNEQFF. CDR3 nucleotide sequence: TGCGCCAGCAGCTTGCCCAATCGGAATGAGCAGTTCTTC. The whole variable domain, remainder taken from reference TRBV5-1 and TRBJ2-1, is KAGVTQTPRYLIKTRGQQVTLSCSPISGHRSVSWYQQTPGQGLQFLFEYFSETQRNKGNFPGRFSGRQFSNSRSEMNVSTLELGDSALYLCASSLPNRNEQFFGPGTRLTVL.

This clonotype has a count of ten or more. DNA for the CDR3: TGTGCCAGCGCGGGCACCGCGAGCTCCTACAATGAGCAGTTCTTC. It codes for CASAGTASSYNEQFF. V is TRBV12-3 or TRBV12-4 and J is TRBJ2-1; D perhaps matches TRBD2 (5 bases). The length of the CDR3 is 15 residues. V dropped 8 bases and J dropped 0 bases, with 14 bases sitting between them.

The V call is TRBV20-1, the J call TRBJ2-1, with 8 bases identical to TRBD2. CDR1 and CDR2 (germline): DFQATT, SNEGSKA (reference sequence). This CDR3 is built from 10 residues. The chain's CDR3 is CSGRAAEQFF. In DNA, the CDR3 is TGCAGCGGGAGGGCCGCCGAGCAGTTCTTC.

This sequence joins TRBV20-1 and TRBJ1-6, with TRBD1 as a possible D gene (6 bases). V lost 5 bases to trimming and J lost 12 bases, with 23 bases between them. CDR1 and CDR2 (germline): DFQATT, SNEGSKA (reference sequence). The CDR3 has 15 residues. The CDR3 nucleotides are TGCAGTGCTGAAGTTCCAGGGGCCCCTCGAGAACCCCTCCACTTT. Translation: CSAEVPGAPREPLHF.

This clonotype was found many times. This chain joins TRBV2 and TRBJ2-7; no clear D gene. CDR1 SNHLY and CDR2 FYNNEI come from the germline V gene. This CDR3 has 13 residues. The ends were cut back, 4 bases at V and 1 base at J, with 8 bases in the middle. Here the CDR3 reads CASSGAASYEQYF. As DNA, the CDR3 is TGTGCCAGCAGTGGGGCCGCATCCTACGAGCAGTACTTC.

This clonotype was detected many times. V gene TRBV30 combines with J gene TRBJ2-1; D ambiguous. This CDR3 contains 12 residues. Trimming cost V 5 bases and J 8 bases, with 13 bases left between them. Germline assignment: CDR1 GTSNPN and CDR2 SVGIG (reference sequence). The DNA for the CDR3 is TGTGCCTGGGCGGTCGATCGGTATGAGCAGTTCTTC. Residues: CAWAVDRYEQFF. Full variable domain (missing parts from reference TRBV30 and TRBJ2-1): SQTIHQWPATLVQPVGSPLSLECTVEGTSNPNLYWYRQAAGRGLQLLFYSVGIGQISSEVPQNLSASRPQDRQFILSSKKLLLSDSGFYLCAWAVDRYEQFFGPGTRLTVL.

This clonotype came up many times. This sequence joins TRBV6-5 and TRBJ2-3, with a tentative D call TRBD2 (6 bases). V was trimmed by 10 bases and J by 5 bases, leaving 19 bases between them. Germline V CDR1 and CDR2: MNHEY, SVGAGI. The CDR3 is 14 residues long. The CDR3 region has the DNA TGTGCCACCAGGAGGGGAGGTGCTATAGATACGCAGTATTTT. The encoded protein is CATRRGGAIDTQYF.